Listed below are T cell receptor beta chains from one sample, sequenced in a study of siplizumab effects on memory and regulatory T cells. Produced via immunoSEQ multiplex PCR; TCRdb's table is partial and in-frame only. The repertoire holds fewer than 100,000 clones, with 90% to 95% as singletons. The sequencing sample was made of non-Treg CD4+ T cells sorted from blood. The source is a human donor in good health. The CDR3 runs from the conserved cysteine through the conserved F or W. Fields, in order: J gene, D gene, V gene, clone size, CDR3 DNA, CDR3 protein. A D gene is named only where the DNA matches it firmly. Clone size is given for some rows only: seen once, a few or many times, or a class if the clone is expanded.

>TRBJ1-4|TRBD1|TRBV5-1|-
TGCGCCAGCAGCCCCGGACAGGGTGCAACTAATGAAAAACTGTTTTTT
CASSPGQGATNEKLFF
>TRBJ1-2|TRBD1|TRBV2|-
TGTGCCAGCAGCGTGAACACAGGGGGCTGGGTAGGTGGCTACACCTTC
CASSVNTGGWVGGYTF
>TRBJ2-5|TRBD2|TRBV2|-
TGTGCCAGCATTCCCCGGGGGGAAGAGACCCAGTACTTC
CASIPRGEETQYF
>TRBJ2-5|TRBD1|TRBV27|-
TGTGCCAGCAGTGTCACAGGGGAAGAGACCCAGTACTTC
CASSVTGEETQYF
>TRBJ2-5|-|TRBV5-8|-
TGTGCCAGCAGCCCGGGGACTGATTGGTCCCAGTACTTC
CASSPGTDWSQYF
>TRBJ2-3|-|TRBV7-2|-
TGTGCCAGCAGCTTGGGAAGCACAGATACGCAGTATTTT
CASSLGSTDTQYF
>TRBJ2-2|-|TRBV11-3|-
TGTGCCAGCAGCCCTGACAGAAACACCGGGGAGCTGTTTTTT
CASSPDRNTGELFF
>TRBJ2-3|TRBD1|TRBV5-1|-
TGCGCCAGCAGCTACGAGACAGGGGGAGCAGATACGCAGTATTTT
CASSYETGGADTQYF
>TRBJ1-6|-|TRBV10-1|few
TGCGCCAGCAGTGAGTTTCGTAATTCACCCCTCCACTTT
CASSEFRNSPLHF
>TRBJ2-5|-|TRBV2|-
TGTGCCAGCAGGCCGGGACTCACCCAGGAGACCCAGTACTTC
CASRPGLTQETQYF
>TRBJ2-7|-|TRBV28|-
TGTGCCAGCACCATGAGAGCCGACTACGAGCAGTACTTC
CASTMRADYEQYF
>TRBJ1-1|-|TRBV5-1|-
TGCGCCAGCAGCATGCACCGGGGTACTGGGACTGAAGCTTTCTTT
CASSMHRGTGTEAFF
>TRBJ1-1|-|TRBV11-2|-
TGTGCCAGCAGCTTAGCCCCAGTAGGCACTGAAGCTTTCTTT
CASSLAPVGTEAFF
>TRBJ2-7|-|TRBV23-1|-
TGCGCCAGCAGTCAATTGGGCCGGGCGTGGGTCGACGAGCAGTACTTC
CASSQLGRAWVDEQYF
>TRBJ2-7|TRBD1|TRBV4-2|-
TGTGCCAGCAGCCCAAGGGACAGGGCCTACGAGCAGTACTTC
CASSPRDRAYEQYF
>TRBJ1-4|-|TRBV5-1|-
TGCGCCAGCAAGGCGCCCGGGACTAATGAAAAACTGTTTTTT
CASKAPGTNEKLFF
>TRBJ2-3|TRBD2|TRBV7-3|once
TGTGCCAGCAGCTTAAGATCTCTAGCGGCTAGCACAGATACGCAGTATTTT
CASSLRSLAASTDTQYF
>TRBJ2-2|-|TRBV5-1|-
TGCGCCAGCAGCTTGGTGGGTAGCAGCACCGGGGAGCTGTTTTTT
CASSLVGSSTGELFF
>TRBJ1-3|-|TRBV4-1|-
TGCGCCAGCAGCTCCCCTGGAAACACCATATATTTT
CASSSPGNTIYF
>TRBJ2-2|-|TRBV18|-
TGTGCCAGCACCCGACAGGACACCGGGGAGCTGTTTTTT
CASTRQDTGELFF
>TRBJ2-7|TRBD2|TRBV5-1|-
TGCGCCAGCAGACTAGCGGGGTACGAGCAGTACTTC
CASRLAGYEQYF